Below are 12 T cell receptor beta chains sequenced from a single sample in a study of cytomegalovirus exposure and HLA in healthy donors. The method was immunoSEQ multiplex PCR; TCRdb's version includes in-frame clones alone and lacks a portion of them. This sample carries under 400,000 clones, roughly 85% of them seen once, and the ten largest clones take about 0.8%. The source material was PBMCs. The receptors come from a woman under 30 in good health and CMV-seronegative.

The rearrangement joins TRBV2 to TRBJ2-7; 7 bases agree with TRBD2. With V trimmed by 6 bases and J by 2 bases, 19 bases remained unmatched. The CDR3 spans 18 residues. Germline loops: CDR1 SNHLY, CDR2 FYNNEI. In DNA, the CDR3 is TGTGCCAGCAGCCCTCCCAGACTAGCCCGCTCGAACCCCTACGAGCAGTACTTC. Protein: CASSPPRLARSNPYEQYF. Using reference TRBV2 and TRBJ2-7 for the parts outside the CDR3, the full variable domain is EPEVTQTPSHQVTQMGQEVILRCVPISNHLYFYWYRQILGQKVEFLVSFYNNEISEKSEIFDDQFSVERPDGSNFTLKIRSTKLEDSAMYFCASSPPRLARSNPYEQYFGPGTRLTVT.

This chain links TRBV7-8 with TRBJ2-3; TRBD1 agrees at 8 bases. The germline V gene encodes CDR1 SGHVS and CDR2 FQNEAQ. V trimming: 5 bases; J trimming: 0 bases; junction bases outside the gene matches: 7. The CDR3 consists of 16 residues. CDR3: CASSPRQGTSTDTQYF. Written as DNA, the CDR3 is TGTGCCAGCAGCCCCCGACAGGGGACTAGCACAGATACGCAGTATTTT.

The genes are TRBV27 and TRBJ2-7; 13 bases are shared with TRBD2. CDR1 is MNHEY, CDR2 SMNVEV, per germline (reference sequence). J gave up 0 bases and V 1 base, and 3 bases lay outside the gene matches. The CDR3 consists of 17 residues. The CDR3 loop reads CASSLLGTSGNSYEQYF. The CDR3 coding sequence is TGTGCCAGCAGTTTATTAGGGACTAGCGGGAACTCCTACGAGCAGTACTTC.

The chain uses TRBV18 and TRBJ2-1; D uncertain. Trimming took 6 bases from V and 6 from J, leaving 18 bases between them. The CDR3 loop spans 15 amino acids. CDR1 and CDR2 from the germline V gene are KGHSH and LQKENI. Here the CDR3 reads CASSATQLRPNEQFF. The CDR3 DNA follows: TGTGCCAGCTCCGCCACCCAACTACGACCCAATGAGCAGTTCTTC.

This chain joins TRBV6-5 and TRBJ1-2; D may be TRBD1 (5 bases). Germline loops: CDR1 MNHEY, CDR2 SVGAGI. V dropped 2 bases and J dropped 6 bases, with 10 bases sitting between them. CDR3 length equals 13 residues. The CDR3 region is CASSYKGADGYTF. The CDR3 nucleotides are TGTGCCAGCAGTTACAAAGGGGCCGATGGCTACACCTTC.

This chain uses TRBV30 with TRBJ1-2; D is uncertain. The CDR3 totals 13 residues. Germline values: CDR1 GTSNPN, CDR2 SVGIG (reference sequence). Deletions cut 2 bases from V and 4 bases from J, with 11 bases between. The CDR3 spells CAWSRGGIYGYTF. The CDR3 bases are TGTGCCTGGAGTCGAGGCGGAATCTATGGCTACACCTTC.

The CDR3 nucleotides are TGTGCCAGCAGTGAAGACGGGAGTGCTGTCCGGGGCACTGAAGCTTTCTTT. It codes for CASSEDGSAVRGTEAFF. The rearrangement uses TRBV2 and TRBJ1-1; D is undetermined. CDR1 is SNHLY, CDR2 FYNNEI, per germline. Trimming cost V 1 base and J 4 bases, with 19 bases left between them. This CDR3 comprises 17 residues.

The J gene is TRBJ1-4, the V gene TRBV7-9; D is possibly TRBD1 (6 bases). Trimming removed 1 base from V and 5 bases from J, with 20 bases in between. Looked up from germline, CDR1 is SEHNR and CDR2 is FQNEAQ (reference sequence). The CDR3 runs to 18 residues. The CDR3 DNA follows: TGTGCCAGCAGCTTAGGAGATCAGGGGCCCGAAACGAATGAAAAACTGTTTTTT. Translation: CASSLGDQGPETNEKLFF.

The CDR3 sequence is CASSHTSNTQYF. The CDR3 bases are TGTGCCAGCAGTCATACCTCTAATACGCAGTATTTT. This sequence joins TRBV27 and TRBJ2-3; D gene ambiguous. The V end was cut by 5 bases, the J end by 7 bases, with 10 bases between. The CDR3 covers 12 residues. Germline CDR1 reads MNHEY; CDR2 reads SMNVEV (reference sequence).

This chain connects TRBV27 to TRBJ2-2; 8 bases match TRBD2. This CDR3 contains 16 residues. Unmatched junction bases numbered 4, after V lost 0 bases and J lost 4 bases. Germline lookup yields CDR1 MNHEY and CDR2 SMNVEV (reference sequence). CDR3 sequence (DNA): TGTGCCAGCAGTTTATCGTCGGGGGGGCTCACCGGGGAGCTGTTTTTT. Amino acid sequence: CASSLSSGGLTGELFF.

V is TRBV10-3 and J is TRBJ2-5, with D perhaps matching TRBD1 (5 bases). V lost 6 bases to trimming and J lost 4 bases, with 9 bases between them. Germline CDR1 reads ENHRY; CDR2 reads SYGVKD. The CDR3 consists of 12 residues. CDR3 protein: CAISQGGETQYF. CDR3 bases: TGTGCCATCAGCCAGGGTGGAGAGACCCAGTACTTC.

This sequence joins TRBV15 and TRBJ2-1, with 9 bases lining up with TRBD1. V lost 5 bases, J lost 2 bases, and 4 bases stayed unmatched. CDR3 size: 15 residues. CDR1 LNHNV and CDR2 YYDKDF come from the germline V gene (reference sequence). The CDR3 nucleotides read TGTGCCACCAGCCGACGGACAGGGGCCTACAATGAGCAGTTCTTC. As protein: CATSRRTGAYNEQFF.